One and the same sample provided the 23 T cell receptor beta chains below, sequenced in a study of T-cell memory formation after mild COVID-19 (dated by TCRdb to the early 2020s). The receptor library was made with 5' RACE. The sequencing machine was an Illumina NovaSeq 6000. TCRdb's own reprocessing of the public reads used fastp at Q25 and MiXCR and kept productive beta chains. Each CDR3 protein gets just one entry, which takes the most common genes and DNA from the rows behind it. For this sample there are about 440,000 distinct CDR3 sequences; approximately 20% appear just once. The ten largest clonotypes hold about 8.1% of the sample. Material for sequencing was PBMCs or a T cell subset sorted from them (not recorded which). These receptors were taken from an adult woman who had mild COVID-19 (a few samples of this study predate the infection). The sample titles of this study are shuffled in the database, so cell type and time point are left out; the donor was told from shared clones.

This clonotype was detected only a few times. The CDR3 loop is CASSFVGAVRTGELFF. Written as DNA, the CDR3 is TGTGCCAGCAGTTTTGTAGGGGCGGTGCGGACCGGGGAGCTGTTTTTT. This rearrangement joins TRBV12-3 or TRBV12-4 to TRBJ2-2; D is possibly TRBD1 (5 bases). The CDR3 is made up of 16 amino acids. Deletions cut 3 bases from V and 5 bases from J, with 16 bases between.

The chain recombines TRBV6-5 with TRBJ2-1, with 8 bases matching TRBD2. From germline, CDR1 is MNHEY and CDR2 SVGAGI. The CDR3 has 16 amino acids. V was clipped by 4 bases and J by 2 bases; unmatched bases: 7. The CDR3 coding sequence is TGTGCCAGCAGTTTGAGCGGGGGAACAGCCTACAATGAGCAGTTCTTC. Protein: CASSLSGGTAYNEQFF.

V usage is TRBV7-9 and J usage is TRBJ1-2, with 8 bases aligning to TRBD1. Trimming cost V 1 base and J 3 bases; bases outside gene matches: 4. The germline gives CDR1 SEHNR, CDR2 FQNEAQ (reference sequence). The CDR3 runs to 15 residues. CDR3 bases: TGTGCCAGCAGCTTAGACGCAGGGGGCGACTATGGCTACACCTTC. Amino acid sequence: CASSLDAGGDYGYTF.

The chain employs TRBV29-1 and TRBJ2-7; 11 nucleotides agree with TRBD1. Germline V gene lookup returns CDR1 SQVTM and CDR2 ANQGSEA. V lost 6 bases, J lost 7 bases, and 8 bases stayed unmatched. This CDR3 region has 13 residues. CDR3 nucleotides: TGCAGCGTCACGGGACAGGGGGGAGTAGAGCAGTACTTC. Translating it yields CSVTGQGGVEQYF.

This clonotype was counted only a few times. J is TRBJ1-2 and V is TRBV5-1; the D is unclear. Germline CDR1 reads SGHRS; CDR2 reads YFSETQ. The CDR3 runs 14 residues. Trimming removed 4 bases at V and 7 bases at J, with 17 bases between. For the CDR3, the DNA is TGCGCCAGCAGCCCCGGGCCCGGGAGGCCTGGCTACACCTTC. As protein: CASSPGPGRPGYTF. The full variable domain, in which reference TRBV5-1 and TRBJ1-2 provide the parts outside the CDR3, is KAGVTQTPRYLIKTRGQQVTLSCSPISGHRSVSWYQQTPGQGLQFLFEYFSETQRNKGNFPGRFSGRQFSNSRSEMNVSTLELGDSALYLCASSPGPGRPGYTFGSGTRLTVV.

This clonotype was seen many times. The chain couples TRBV12-3 or TRBV12-4 to TRBJ2-7, with D possibly matching TRBD2 (5 bases). V gave up 6 bases and J gave up 5 bases, with 11 bases separating them. The CDR3 runs to 12 residues. The CDR3 DNA reads TGTGCCAGCAGCCAAGCGGCCCACGAGCAGTACTTC. This codes for CASSQAAHEQYF.

This rearrangement joins TRBV12-3 or TRBV12-4 to TRBJ1-5; tentative D call: TRBD1 (5 bases). This CDR3 spans 13 amino acids. Trimming cost V 8 bases and J 6 bases, with 14 bases left between them. CDR3 in DNA: TGTGCCAGCGCCCCATCCGGGGGTCAGCCCCAGCATTTT. Its protein product is CASAPSGGQPQHF.

This clonotype was recorded many times. The chain has TRBV5-1 and TRBJ2-7; 8 bases line up with TRBD2. Looked up from germline, CDR1 is SGHRS and CDR2 is YFSETQ. The V gene end was trimmed by 0 bases and the J gene end by 1 base; junction bases not matched to a gene: 3. This CDR3 region has 15 residues. The CDR3 here is CASSLVAGSSYEQYF. Written as DNA, the CDR3 is TGCGCCAGCAGCTTGGTAGCGGGGTCATCCTACGAGCAGTACTTC.

This rearrangement joins TRBV12-3 or TRBV12-4 to TRBJ1-5; no reliable D call. Between the trimmed V and J ends, which lost 6 bases and 3 bases, there was a span of 15 bases. The CDR3 is made up of 15 amino acids. CDR3 nucleotides: TGTGCCAGCAGGATGGGTGAATCCCCCAATCAGCCCCAGCATTTT. The encoded protein is CASRMGESPNQPQHF.

V gene TRBV18 combines with J gene TRBJ1-2; D not certain. Trimming left V 2 bases short and J 2 bases short, with 6 bases between. Germline CDR1 reads KGHSH; CDR2 reads LQKENI. The CDR3 consists of 13 residues. CDR3 sequence: CASSPDQNYGYTF. The CDR3 DNA reads TGTGCCAGCTCACCAGACCAGAACTATGGCTACACCTTC.

This clonotype has more than one count but fewer than ten. The rearrangement uses TRBV6-6 and TRBJ1-1, with a weak D call TRBD1 (5 bases). Germline V CDR1 and CDR2: MNHNY, SVGAGI (reference sequence). The germline V and J ends were trimmed by 0 bases and 4 bases, with 6 bases remaining between them. The CDR3 length is 13 residues. The DNA of the CDR3 is TGTGCCAGCAGTTACTCCCAGGGCACTGAAGCTTTCTTT. It is translated as CASSYSQGTEAFF.

This clonotype appeared a few times. This chain connects TRBV5-5 to TRBJ2-5; 7 bases agree with TRBD1. Per germline, CDR1 SGHKS and CDR2 YYEKEE (reference sequence). CDR3 length: 14 residues. The J segment lost 7 bases and the V segment lost 4 bases, leaving 10 bases of the junction unmatched. CDR3 region: CASSLPTGDGTQYF. CDR3 DNA: TGTGCCAGCAGCCTCCCAACAGGGGACGGGACCCAGTACTTC.

This clonotype was counted a few times. The chain combines TRBV7-2 with TRBJ2-7; D gene uncertain. The CDR3 extends over 16 amino acids. The germline V gene encodes CDR1 SGHTA and CDR2 FQGNSA. The V end was cut by 3 bases, the J end by 2 bases, with 17 bases between. For the CDR3, the DNA is TGTGCCAGCAGCTTGGCCTCTAGTCGAGGCACCTACGAGCAGTACTTC. The encoded protein is CASSLASSRGTYEQYF.

The rearrangement links TRBV10-3 to TRBJ1-1; D is uncertain. V lost 9 bases to trimming and J lost 3 bases, with 14 bases between them. The germline V gene encodes CDR1 ENHRY and CDR2 SYGVKD. The CDR3 is made up of 13 amino acids. The CDR3 is CAMFMGKDTEAFF. The CDR3 DNA is TGTGCCATGTTCATGGGGAAGGACACTGAAGCTTTCTTT.

There are many counts of this clonotype. This chain links TRBV5-1 with TRBJ2-3, with D possibly being TRBD1 or TRBD2 (5 bases each). Between the trimmed V and J ends, which lost 2 bases and 6 bases, there was a span of 7 bases. Germline V CDR1 and CDR2: SGHRS, YFSETQ. The CDR3 extends over 12 amino acids. CDR3 coding DNA: TGCGCCAGCAGCTTCGAGGGGGATACGCAGTATTTT. Translated: CASSFEGDTQYF.

The chain recombines TRBV7-2 with TRBJ2-1; 7 bases are a match to TRBD2. The trim removed 2 bases at V and 9 bases at J, leaving 19 bases unmatched. The CDR3 sequence is 18 residues long. Germline lookup yields CDR1 SGHTA and CDR2 FQGNSA. CDR3 in DNA: TGTGCCAGCAGCTTATTTCTAGCTAGCGGCATATCCGGCGGTGAGCAGTTCTTC. This codes for CASSLFLASGISGGEQFF.

In this sample, this clonotype turned up a few times. The chain links TRBV5-5 to TRBJ1-2; D unresolved. V lost 2 bases and J lost 8, with 19 bases in between. Germline V gives CDR1 SGHKS, CDR2 YYEKEE (reference sequence). The CDR3 spans 15 residues. The CDR3 spells CASSLNPGPQQGYTF. CDR3 in DNA: TGTGCCAGCAGCTTAAATCCGGGCCCTCAGCAAGGCTACACCTTC.

This clonotype was detected a few times. The chain recombines TRBV6-1 with TRBJ2-2; D gene ambiguous. Trimming stripped 2 bases from V and 5 bases from J, with 6 bases between. The CDR3 sequence is 13 residues long. CDR1 is MNHNS, CDR2 SASEGT, per germline. CDR3 residues: CASSEHVTGELFF. CDR3 coding DNA: TGTGCCAGCAGTGAACATGTGACCGGGGAGCTGTTTTTT.

A word on this clonotype: A junction end diverges from the germline sequence, so it may reflect a read error. This chain links TRBV9 with TRBJ2-3; the D call may be TRBD1 or TRBD2 (6 bases each). CDR3 length: 14 amino acids. Germline V gene data show CDR1 as SGDLS and CDR2 as YYNGEE. CDR3 nucleotides: TGTGACAGCAGCGTATGGGGGGCCACAGATACGCAGTATTTT. It translates to CDSSVWGATDTQYF.

The chain employs TRBV7-9 and TRBJ1-2; D is unclear. Looked up from germline, CDR1 is SEHNR and CDR2 is FQNEAQ (reference sequence). Trimming took 3 bases from V and 4 from J, leaving 18 bases between them. This CDR3 comprises 16 residues. CDR3 residues: CASSFTAGPLSYGYTF. The CDR3 DNA follows: TGTGCCAGCAGCTTTACCGCGGGCCCACTAAGCTATGGCTACACCTTC. The full variable domain, its missing parts supplied by reference TRBV7-9 and TRBJ1-2, is DTGVSQNPRHKITKRGQNVTFRCDPISEHNRLYWYRQTLGQGPEFLTYFQNEAQLEKSRLLSDRFSAERPKGSFSTLEIQRTEQGDSAMYLCASSFTAGPLSYGYTFGSGTRLTVV.

This clonotype showed up just a few times. The chain has TRBV30 and TRBJ1-5, with 12 bases fitting TRBD1. The CDR3 consists of 16 residues. Germline V lookup: CDR1 GTSNPN, CDR2 SVGIG (reference sequence). The J segment lost 1 base and the V segment lost 3 bases, leaving 4 bases of the junction unmatched. CDR3 amino acids: CAWSGTGGGSNQPQHF. Here the CDR3 DNA reads TGTGCCTGGAGCGGGACAGGGGGCGGGAGCAATCAGCCCCAGCATTTT.

This chain links TRBV3-1 with TRBJ2-1, with 14 bases fitting TRBD2. CDR1 and CDR2 from the germline V gene are LGHDT and YNNKEL (reference sequence). This CDR3 comprises 15 residues. V gave up 4 bases and J gave up 5 bases; unmatched junction bases: 1. CDR3 nucleotide sequence: TGTGCCAGCAGCCGGACTAGCGGGGGGAACAATGAGCAGTTCTTC. It translates to CASSRTSGGNNEQFF.

In its sample, this clonotype was seen a few times. This rearrangement joins TRBV7-9 to TRBJ2-3; D gene unclear. The CDR3 runs to 13 residues. The germline CDR1 and CDR2 sequences are SEHNR and FQNEAQ (reference sequence). With 1 base removed from V and 6 bases from J, the gap between germline ends came to 8 bases. The CDR3, as DNA: TGTGCCAGCAGCTTAGTCCTGGGCGATACGCAGTATTTT. It encodes CASSLVLGDTQYF.